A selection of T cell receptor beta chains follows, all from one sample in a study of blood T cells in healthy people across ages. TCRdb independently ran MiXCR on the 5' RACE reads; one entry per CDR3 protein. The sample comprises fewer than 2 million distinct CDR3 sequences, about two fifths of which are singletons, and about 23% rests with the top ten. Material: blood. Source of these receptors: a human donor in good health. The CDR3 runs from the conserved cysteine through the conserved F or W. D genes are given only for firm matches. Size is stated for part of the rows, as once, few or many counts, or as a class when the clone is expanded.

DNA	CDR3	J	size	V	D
TGCGCCAGCAGCCAAGGTCCTAGCGGGGGAGAGACCCAGTACTTC	CASSQGPSGGETQYF	TRBJ2-5	few	TRBV4-1	TRBD2
TGCAGTGCTAGAGAATTAGCGGGGGGCTACAATGAGCAGTTCTTC	CSARELAGGYNEQFF	TRBJ2-1	few	TRBV20-1	TRBD2
TGCAGTGCTAGACTCCCGGGACAGGGAGGAGGATCACCCCTCCACTTT	CSARLPGQGGGSPLHF	TRBJ1-6	.	TRBV20-1	TRBD1
TGTGCCAGCAGTTACACTCCTTGGACTAGCGGTCCGGAGACCCAGTACTTC	CASSYTPWTSGPETQYF	TRBJ2-5	.	TRBV6-2/TRBV6-3	TRBD2
TGTGCCAGCACCCATGGGGGACAGGGAGACACTGAAGCTTTCTTT	CASTHGGQGDTEAFF	TRBJ1-1	.	TRBV12-3/TRBV12-4	TRBD1
TGTGCCAGCAGCTCCCCCGGAAGTCCCCACACCCACAATGAGCAGTTCTTC	CASSSPGSPHTHNEQFF	TRBJ2-1	.	TRBV7-2	.
TGTGCCATCCGTAGCGAGCGGGGGACAAAAGAGACCCAGTACTTC	CAIRSERGTKETQYF	TRBJ2-5	.	TRBV10-3	TRBD2
TGTGCCAGCAGTTTCAGGGGTGGGACCCAGTACTTC	CASSFRGGTQYF	TRBJ2-5	few	TRBV12-3/TRBV12-4	.
TGCAGCGCCCGGACTAGCGGGGGCGATGAGCAGTTCTTC	CSARTSGGDEQFF	TRBJ2-1	many	TRBV29-1	TRBD2
TGTGCCAGCAGCGTGGGGGACAGGGGGCTCAGCACTGAAGCTTTCTTT	CASSVGDRGLSTEAFF	TRBJ1-1	.	TRBV7-3	TRBD1
TGCGCCAGCAGCTTGAGGTTGAGGCAGGGAGAACACACCGGGGAGCTGTTTTTT	CASSLRLRQGEHTGELFF	TRBJ2-2	.	TRBV5-1	.
TGTGCCAGCAGCCCCCTGGGAGGGACCAACGTCCTGACTTTC	CASSPLGGTNVLTF	TRBJ2-6	.	TRBV3-1	TRBD2
TGTGCCAGCAGCGCAAAGGGGGAGCCCTACGAGCAGTTCTTC	CASSAKGEPYEQFF	TRBJ2-1	.	TRBV9	.
TGTGCCAGCAGCCGAGCGGGGGGTGAGCACAATGAGCAGTTCTTC	CASSRAGGEHNEQFF	TRBJ2-1	few	TRBV7-2	TRBD2
TGCAGTGCTAGACCAGTCCTCTATGGCTACACCTTC	CSARPVLYGYTF	TRBJ1-2	.	TRBV20-1	.
TGTGCCAACAGGGGTACGGGGGCGGTCTACGAGCAGTACTTC	CANRGTGAVYEQYF	TRBJ2-7	once	TRBV2	.
TGTGCCAGCAGTTTAAACCCCCGGGGACTAGCGGCCTCCCAGTACTTC	CASSLNPRGLAASQYF	TRBJ2-5	.	TRBV12-3/TRBV12-4	TRBD2
TGCGCCAGCAGGTTACAGAGCTCCTACAATGAGCAGTTCTTC	CASRLQSSYNEQFF	TRBJ2-1	.	TRBV5-1	.
TGTGCCAGCAGTTTAAGGTCCTTTCCGGGTCACAATGAGCAGTTCTTC	CASSLRSFPGHNEQFF	TRBJ2-1	.	TRBV28	.
TGCGCCAGCACCCAAGGGCACGTTAGCAATCAGCCCCAGCATTTT	CASTQGHVSNQPQHF	TRBJ1-5	.	TRBV4-1	.
TGTGCCAGCAGCCAATTTTTCGGGCTAGCGGGGGGTATGAATGAGCAGTTCTTC	CASSQFFGLAGGMNEQFF	TRBJ2-1	.	TRBV4-2	TRBD2
TGCAGTGCTAGGGAGGTGGGTTTGCTCTACGAGCAGTACTTC	CSAREVGLLYEQYF	TRBJ2-7	few	TRBV20-1	.
TGTGCCAGCACCAGGGGAAGCGGGGAGCTGTTTTTT	CASTRGSGELFF	TRBJ2-2	.	TRBV6-5	.
TGCGCCAGCAGCCAACGTAGAGTGGCCCTCCCCCAGCATTTT	CASSQRRVALPQHF	TRBJ1-5	.	TRBV4-1	.
TGCGCCAGCAGCCAAGATACAGGGAGGAAGACCCAGTACTTC	CASSQDTGRKTQYF	TRBJ2-5	few	TRBV4-1	.
TGTGCCAGCAGCCCTAACCGATTACAGGGGGCCCACGAAAAACGGTTTTTT	CASSPNRLQGAHEKRFF	TRBJ2-3	.	TRBV7-2	TRBD1
TGTGCCACCTCAGGGGACTTCCAAGAGACCCAGTACTTC	CATSGDFQETQYF	TRBJ2-5	.	TRBV12-3/TRBV12-4	.
TGTGCCAGCAGTGGGGACGGGGCAGCAACTAATGAAAAACTGTTTTTT	CASSGDGAATNEKLFF	TRBJ1-4	.	TRBV2	.
TGTGCCAGCAGTGCAAGAGGGGCGCAGTTTAACAATGGGCAGTTCTTC	CASSARGAQFNNGQFF	TRBJ2-1	.	TRBV2	.
TGTGCCAGCAGCTTAGCTGTGGACCGGCGTACCAAAAACATTCAGTACTTC	CASSLAVDRRTKNIQYF	TRBJ2-4	.	TRBV7-9	.
TGTGCCAGCAGTTCCTCTCCCACCACCACCAGGACAGGCCTTGTGTACTTC	CASSSSPTTTRTGLVYF	TRBJ2-5	.	TRBV27	TRBD1
TGTGCCAGCTCACCTCGAGGGTTCACTGAAGCTTTCTTT	CASSPRGFTEAFF	TRBJ1-1	.	TRBV18	.
TGTGCCAGCCGCTCATCCGGGGGAAGGGAGAACACTGAAGCTTTCTTT	CASRSSGGRENTEAFF	TRBJ1-1	.	TRBV12-3/TRBV12-4	.
TGTGCCAGCAGCCCCCGGACAACTAATGAAAAACTGTTTTTT	CASSPRTTNEKLFF	TRBJ1-4	.	TRBV3-1	.
TGTGCCAGCAGTTTCCAGCAGAGCACAGATACGCAGTATTTT	CASSFQQSTDTQYF	TRBJ2-3	few	TRBV27	.
TGCAGTGCTAGAGAAAGCCTCAAGGATGGCTACACCTTC	CSARESLKDGYTF	TRBJ1-2	.	TRBV20-1	.
TGTGCCAGCAGTGCGCGACAGGGAAGGGGCAATCAGCCCCAGCATTTT	CASSARQGRGNQPQHF	TRBJ1-5	.	TRBV6-2/TRBV6-3	TRBD1
TGCAGCGTTGGGGGGCTAGCGGGGATCGTTTACAATGAGCAGTTCTTC	CSVGGLAGIVYNEQFF	TRBJ2-1	.	TRBV29-1	TRBD2
TGTGCCAGCAGTTACTCTTACGGACAGGGGGCTGGAGAGACCCAGTACTTC	CASSYSYGQGAGETQYF	TRBJ2-5	.	TRBV6-6	TRBD1
TGTGCCAGCTCACTACAGGGCCCCCCTGAGGAAAAACTGTTTTTT	CASSLQGPPEEKLFF	TRBJ1-4	few	TRBV18	.
TGTGCCGGCAGTTATCGATCAGGGGGCACTGGCTACACCTTC	CAGSYRSGGTGYTF	TRBJ1-2	.	TRBV6-5	TRBD1
TGCAGTGCTAGTCCGCCTTTAGGGACCGGGGAGCTGTTTTTT	CSASPPLGTGELFF	TRBJ2-2	.	TRBV20-1	.